This T cell receptor beta chain was sequenced for a study of shared clonotypes between healthy human individuals (dated by TCRdb to about 2020). For context, the study as a whole: A couple of women and three men aged 18 to 49 years were included in the cohort. Per donor, three plates each were used for CD4 naive and CD4 memory, two for CD8 naive, and one for CD8 memory. The study deeply sequenced blood TCR repertoires of five healthy adults to estimate repertoire size and the extent of clonotype sharing between individuals. Libraries were prepared and TCR repertoires were sequenced by different laboratories using diverse techniques, in order to increase sequencing depth and limit assay-specific biases. Per donor, leukapheresis produced somewhere between about 0.94 and 8.9 billion PBMCs.

For the CD8 naive samples, CD45RO-negative cells were positively selected for CCR7, yielding a CD45RA+CCR7+ population from which TemRA cells were excluded. Donors were healthy HIV-negative adults with no recently reported acute infections or vaccinations. Only Caucasian adults living in Nashville, Tennessee, USA were represented among the donors. Blood was collected by leukapheresis, and PBMCs were isolated by Ficoll-Histopaque density gradient centrifugation and then cryopreserved in liquid nitrogen vapor phase. Analytical flow cytometry was used to check the purity and quantity of each magnetically sorted T cell population. From each sorted fraction, genomic DNA was isolated and quantified by UV absorbance on a Nanodrop 2000c. The junction carries 7 bases between V and J, which are trimmed by 7 bases and 4 bases respectively. The CDR3 numbers 11 residues from cysteine through phenylalanine. Of the read, only the CDR3 DNA is kept; its 33 bases are in frame from base 1. From the germline V gene (reference sequence), CDR1 is SEHNR and CDR2 is FQNEAQ.

Using the deep immunoSEQ assay, multiplex PCR amplified TCR CDR3 regions from genomic DNA. Extracted genomic DNA from each cell subset was spread evenly across all wells of several immunoSEQ 96-well plates, with each plate serving as a replicate. Each replicate PCR for sorted subsets received around 210 ng genomic DNA, equal to 30,000 or so T cell genomes. The purified libraries were quantified using a Qubit 3.0 fluorometer, sized with a Bioanalyzer 2100, and then quantified again using the KAPA Library Quantification kit. Every immunoSEQ 96-well plate was sequenced on a dedicated single-read 150-cycle Illumina NextSeq 550 flow cell. Regarding the original processing steps: Because only junctional sequences without quality scores were contained in the immunoSEQ output, filtering matching that applied to full-length reads could not be performed. Sequences were annotated with PyIR, a Python wrapper for IgBLAST v1.9, using IMGT germline references to assign V/J genes and CDR3. Reads with weak V/J assignments (E-value above 1e-6), missing CDR3, stop codons, out-of-frame junctions, or ambiguous translated residues were removed. V3J clonotypes were defined as sequences sharing an identical inferred V gene, J gene, and CDR3 amino acid sequence. Percentage overlap between repertoires was computed as shared unique clonotypes divided by the size of the smaller repertoire. Richness of each repertoire was evaluated using RTK rarefaction, the Chao1 estimator, and Recon v2.1 estimates of unobserved clonotypes. Generation probabilities for all TCRbeta clonotypes obtained by the gDNA method from several donors were computed using OLGA. What TCRdb holds here is the immuneACCESS table cut down to in-frame rearrangements. Part of the clones is not present; checked against another copy, under half of the missing clones reflect an unresolved V gene, and the others are unexplained. V and J calls and clone size are given by that table; D and trimming were obtained from the DNA. This sample comprises fewer than 800,000 clones, about 90% of them detected only once. The top ten clonotypes cover 24% of the sample.

General conclusions and limits of the study: Incomplete sequencing was indicated by rarefaction of sorted-subset datasets, despite the large sequencing depth. Because the study included a small number of donors, the genetic and exposure-history diversity represented was limited. Estimated clonotype richness was generally larger for naive than for memory subsets. Pairwise subsampling indicated that sequencing depth was expected to affect the degree of clonotype sharing among donors. When a few donors were compared, the shared fraction of clonotypes was about 5.2% for naive CD4, less than 4% for naive CD8, 2.3% for memory CD4, and 0.4% for memory CD8. Sampling was restricted to blood, and TCR repertoires in tissue are likely to differ from TCR repertoires in blood. Clonotypes shared by all four sorted-subset donors showed higher generation probabilities than non-shared clonotypes.

With respect to this clone: Its antigen is not yet known. The record has no base qualities; no much larger clone is one base away.

The rearrangement joined TRBV7-9 to TRBJ2-5; no D gene can be assigned with confidence. Sequenced sample: naive CD8+ T cells sorted from blood. The cell subset or site label, as the study defines it: CD45RA+CCR7+. This clonotype originated in a man under 40 in good health. The DNA sequence follows: TGTGCCAGCACCTCCGTAGAGACCCAGTACTTC. This yields the protein CASTSVETQYF.